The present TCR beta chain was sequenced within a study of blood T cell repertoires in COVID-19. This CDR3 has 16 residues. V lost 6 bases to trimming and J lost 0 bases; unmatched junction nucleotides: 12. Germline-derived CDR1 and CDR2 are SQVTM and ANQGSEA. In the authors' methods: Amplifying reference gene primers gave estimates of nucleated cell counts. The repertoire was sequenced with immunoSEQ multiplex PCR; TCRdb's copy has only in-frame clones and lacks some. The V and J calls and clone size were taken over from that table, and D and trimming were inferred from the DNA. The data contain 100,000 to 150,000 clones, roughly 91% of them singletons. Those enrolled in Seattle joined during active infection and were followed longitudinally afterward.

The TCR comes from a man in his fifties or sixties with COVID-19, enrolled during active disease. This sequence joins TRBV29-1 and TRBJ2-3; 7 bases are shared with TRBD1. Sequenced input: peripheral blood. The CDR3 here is CSVLPQGVPSTDTQYF. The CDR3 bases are TGCAGCGTCCTCCCTCAGGGGGTCCCTAGCACAGATACGCAGTATTTT.